This paragraph reports one T cell receptor (beta chain). The sample comes from a study of shared clonotypes between healthy human individuals. Background on the study: Every donor yielded three CD4 naive, three CD4 memory, two CD8 naive and one CD8 memory plate.

This CDR3 spans 12 amino acids. Germline-derived CDR1 and CDR2 are WSHSY and SAAADI. Between the trimmed V and J ends, which lost 0 bases and 9 bases, there was a span of 9 bases. Sequencing was performed with immunoSEQ multiplex PCR; in TCRdb, only in-frame clones are kept and a portion is missing. The table records about 1.5 million clones, around 98% of them present only once. What was sequenced was naive CD4+ T cells sorted from blood. The sample's subset: CD45RA+ positively selected. This chain links TRBV10-2 with TRBJ2-7; perhaps TRBD1 as D (6 bases). This receptor was taken from a man aged 30-40 years in good health. The CDR3 nucleotides read TGCGCCAGCAGTGAGTCTGGGACAACGCAGTACTTC. Amino acid sequence: CASSESGTTQYF.